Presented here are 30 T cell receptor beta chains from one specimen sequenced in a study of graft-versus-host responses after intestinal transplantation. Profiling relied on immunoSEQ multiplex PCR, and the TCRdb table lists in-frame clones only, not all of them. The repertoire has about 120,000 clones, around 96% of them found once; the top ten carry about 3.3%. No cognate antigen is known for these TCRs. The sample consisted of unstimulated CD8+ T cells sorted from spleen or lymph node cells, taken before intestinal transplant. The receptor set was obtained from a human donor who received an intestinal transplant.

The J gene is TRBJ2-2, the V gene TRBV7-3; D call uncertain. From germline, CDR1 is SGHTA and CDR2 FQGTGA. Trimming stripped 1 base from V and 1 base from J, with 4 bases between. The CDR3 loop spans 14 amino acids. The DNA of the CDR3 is TGTGCCAGCAGCTTAAGTGAGAACACCGGGGAGCTGTTTTTT. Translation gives CASSLSENTGELFF.

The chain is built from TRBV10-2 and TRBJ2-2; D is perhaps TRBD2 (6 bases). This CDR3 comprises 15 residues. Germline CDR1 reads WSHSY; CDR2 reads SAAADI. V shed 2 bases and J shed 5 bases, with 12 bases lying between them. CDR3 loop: CASSEGGTRTGELFF. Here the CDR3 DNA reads TGCGCCAGCAGTGAGGGAGGGACCCGAACCGGGGAGCTGTTTTTT.

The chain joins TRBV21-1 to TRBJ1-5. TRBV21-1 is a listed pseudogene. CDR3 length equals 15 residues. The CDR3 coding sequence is TGTGCCAGCAGCGTCGAGATGGATAGCAATCAGCCCCAGCATTTT. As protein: CASSVEMDSNQPQHF.

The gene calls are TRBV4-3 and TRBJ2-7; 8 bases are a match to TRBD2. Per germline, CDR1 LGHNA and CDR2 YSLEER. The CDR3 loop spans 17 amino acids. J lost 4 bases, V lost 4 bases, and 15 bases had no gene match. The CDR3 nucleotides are TGCGCCAGCAGCCCTCAAGGGACTAGTGGGGATTATTACGAGCAGTACTTC. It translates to CASSPQGTSGDYYEQYF.

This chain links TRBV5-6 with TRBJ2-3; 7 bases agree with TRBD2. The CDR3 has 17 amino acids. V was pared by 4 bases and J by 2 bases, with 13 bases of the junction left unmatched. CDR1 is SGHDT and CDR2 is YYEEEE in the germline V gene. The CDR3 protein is CASSQGLREYVTDTQYF. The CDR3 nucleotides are TGTGCCAGCAGCCAGGGTTTGCGGGAGTACGTCACAGATACGCAGTATTTT. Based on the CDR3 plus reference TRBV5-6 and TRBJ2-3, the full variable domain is DAGVTQSPTHLIKTRGQQVTLRCSPKSGHDTVSWYQQALGQGPQFIFQYYEEEERQRGNFPDRFSGHQFPNYSSELNVNALLLGDSALYLCASSQGLREYVTDTQYFGPGTRLTVL.

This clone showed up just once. CDR3 DNA: TGTGCCAGCAGCCTGGGGGGAGCAGCCTACGAGCAGTACTTC. Translating it yields CASSLGGAAYEQYF. V is TRBV9 and J is TRBJ2-7, with D possibly matching TRBD2 (6 bases). Germline-derived CDR1 and CDR2 are SGDLS and YYNGEE. V was trimmed by 4 bases and J by 2 bases, leaving 13 bases between them. The CDR3 loop spans 14 amino acids.

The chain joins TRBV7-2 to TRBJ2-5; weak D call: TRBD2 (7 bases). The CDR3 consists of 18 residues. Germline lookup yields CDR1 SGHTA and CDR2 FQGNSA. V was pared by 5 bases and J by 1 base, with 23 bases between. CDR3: CASSRGLGAGAFQETQYF. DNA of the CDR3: TGTGCCAGCAGCCGGGGTCTTGGGGCGGGGGCTTTCCAAGAGACCCAGTACTTC.

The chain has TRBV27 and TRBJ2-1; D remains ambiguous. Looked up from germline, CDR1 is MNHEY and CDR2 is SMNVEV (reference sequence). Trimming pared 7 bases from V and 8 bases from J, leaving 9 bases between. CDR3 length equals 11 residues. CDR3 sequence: CASTRHHEQFF. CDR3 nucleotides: TGTGCCAGCACTAGGCACCATGAGCAGTTCTTC.

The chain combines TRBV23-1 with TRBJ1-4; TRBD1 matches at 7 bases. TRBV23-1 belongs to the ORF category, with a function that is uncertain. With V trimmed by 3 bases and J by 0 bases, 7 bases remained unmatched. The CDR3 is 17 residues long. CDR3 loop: CASSQPRQGATNEKLFF. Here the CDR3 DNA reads TGCGCCAGCAGTCAGCCTAGACAGGGTGCAACTAATGAAAAACTGTTTTTT.

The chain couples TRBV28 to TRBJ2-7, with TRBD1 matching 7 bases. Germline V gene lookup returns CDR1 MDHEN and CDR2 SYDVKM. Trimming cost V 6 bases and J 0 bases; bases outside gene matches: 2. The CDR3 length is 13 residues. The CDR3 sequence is CASRDRYSYEQYF. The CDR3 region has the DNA TGTGCCAGCAGGGACAGGTACTCCTACGAGCAGTACTTC.

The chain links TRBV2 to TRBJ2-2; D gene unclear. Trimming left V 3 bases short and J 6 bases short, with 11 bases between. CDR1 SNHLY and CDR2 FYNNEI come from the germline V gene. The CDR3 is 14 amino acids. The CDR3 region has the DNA TGTGCCAGCAGTGACAGCCTGACGTCCGGGGAGCTGTTTTTT. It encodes CASSDSLTSGELFF.

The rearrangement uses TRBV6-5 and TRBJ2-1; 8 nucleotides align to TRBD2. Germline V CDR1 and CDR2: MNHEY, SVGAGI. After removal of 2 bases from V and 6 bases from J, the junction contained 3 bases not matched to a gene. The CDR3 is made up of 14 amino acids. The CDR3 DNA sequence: TGTGCCAGCAGTTACACTCTAGCGGGCAATGAGCAGTTCTTC. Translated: CASSYTLAGNEQFF.

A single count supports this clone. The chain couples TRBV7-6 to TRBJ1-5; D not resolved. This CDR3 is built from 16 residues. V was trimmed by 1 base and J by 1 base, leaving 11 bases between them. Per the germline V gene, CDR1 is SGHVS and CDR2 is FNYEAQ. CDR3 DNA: TGTGCCAGCAGCTTAGAAAGGGAGTTCAGCAATCAGCCCCAGCATTTT. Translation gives CASSLEREFSNQPQHF.

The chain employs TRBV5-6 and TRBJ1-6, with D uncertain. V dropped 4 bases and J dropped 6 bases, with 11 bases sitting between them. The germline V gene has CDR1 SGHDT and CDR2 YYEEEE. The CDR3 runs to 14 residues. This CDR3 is CASSPRRVNSPLHF. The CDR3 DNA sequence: TGTGCCAGCAGCCCCCGACGAGTTAATTCACCCCTCCACTTT.

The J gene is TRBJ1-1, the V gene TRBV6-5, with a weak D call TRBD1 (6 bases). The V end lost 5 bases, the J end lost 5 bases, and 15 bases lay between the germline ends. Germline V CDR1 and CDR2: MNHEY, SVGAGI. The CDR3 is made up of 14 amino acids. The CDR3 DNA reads TGTGCCAGCAGTCAGACAGGAAGGGATACTGAAGCTTTCTTT. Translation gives CASSQTGRDTEAFF.

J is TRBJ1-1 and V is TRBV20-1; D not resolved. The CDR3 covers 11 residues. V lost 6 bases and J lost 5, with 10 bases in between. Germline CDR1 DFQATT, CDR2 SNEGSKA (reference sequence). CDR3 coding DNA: TGCAGTGCCACGGACGGAACTGAAGCTTTCTTT. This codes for CSATDGTEAFF.

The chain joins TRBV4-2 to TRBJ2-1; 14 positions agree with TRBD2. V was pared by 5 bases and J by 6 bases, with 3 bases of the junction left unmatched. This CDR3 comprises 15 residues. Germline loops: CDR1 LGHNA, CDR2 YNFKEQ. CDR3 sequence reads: CASSRGLAGVNEQFF. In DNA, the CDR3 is TGTGCCAGCAGCAGGGGACTAGCGGGAGTCAATGAGCAGTTCTTC.

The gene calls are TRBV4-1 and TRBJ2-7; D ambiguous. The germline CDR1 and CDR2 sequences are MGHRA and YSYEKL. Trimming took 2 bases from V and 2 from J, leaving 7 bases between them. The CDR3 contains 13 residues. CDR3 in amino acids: CASSQTLTYEQYF. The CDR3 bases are TGCGCCAGCAGCCAAACGCTCACCTACGAGCAGTACTTC.

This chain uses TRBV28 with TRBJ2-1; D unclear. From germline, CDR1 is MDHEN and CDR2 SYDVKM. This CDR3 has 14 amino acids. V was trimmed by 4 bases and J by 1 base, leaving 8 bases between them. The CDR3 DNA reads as TGTGCCAGCAGTTCTGCAGGATCCTACAATGAGCAGTTCTTC. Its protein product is CASSSAGSYNEQFF.

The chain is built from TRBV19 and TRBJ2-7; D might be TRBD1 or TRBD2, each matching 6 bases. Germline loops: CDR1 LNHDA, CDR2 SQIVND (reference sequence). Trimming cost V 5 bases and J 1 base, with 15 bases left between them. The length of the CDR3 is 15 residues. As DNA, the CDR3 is TGTGCCAGTAGTCTCGAAGGGGGGAGATCCTACGAGCAGTACTTC. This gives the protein CASSLEGGRSYEQYF.

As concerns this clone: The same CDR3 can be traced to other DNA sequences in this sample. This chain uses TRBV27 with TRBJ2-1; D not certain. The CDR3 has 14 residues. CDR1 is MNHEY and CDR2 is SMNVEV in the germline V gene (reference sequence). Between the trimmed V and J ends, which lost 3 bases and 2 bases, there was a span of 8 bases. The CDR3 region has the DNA TGTGCCAGCAGTTTGGCAGGTACCTACAATGAGCAGTTCTTC. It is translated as CASSLAGTYNEQFF.

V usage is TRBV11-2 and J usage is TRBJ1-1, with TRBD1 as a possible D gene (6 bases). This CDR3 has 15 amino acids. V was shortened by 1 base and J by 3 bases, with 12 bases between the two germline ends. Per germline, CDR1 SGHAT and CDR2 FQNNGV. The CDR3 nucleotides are TGTGCCAGCAGCTTAGCGCGGGGGCTGGACACTGAAGCTTTCTTT. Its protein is CASSLARGLDTEAFF.

CDR3 protein: CARGGGMDETQYF. In DNA, the CDR3 is TGTGCCCGCGGGGGAGGGATGGACGAGACCCAGTACTTC. The rearrangement links TRBV7-8 to TRBJ2-5; TRBD2 aligns across 7 bases. CDR1 and CDR2 (germline): SGHVS, FQNEAQ. The V segment lost 11 bases and the J segment 5 bases; nucleotides outside the gene matches: 11. The CDR3 totals 13 residues.

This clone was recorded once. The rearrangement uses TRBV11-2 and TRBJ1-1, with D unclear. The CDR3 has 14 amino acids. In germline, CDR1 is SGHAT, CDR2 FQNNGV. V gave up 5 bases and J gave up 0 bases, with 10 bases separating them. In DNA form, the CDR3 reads TGTGCCAGCAGCCGCTTGGCGATGAACACTGAAGCTTTCTTT. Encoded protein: CASSRLAMNTEAFF.

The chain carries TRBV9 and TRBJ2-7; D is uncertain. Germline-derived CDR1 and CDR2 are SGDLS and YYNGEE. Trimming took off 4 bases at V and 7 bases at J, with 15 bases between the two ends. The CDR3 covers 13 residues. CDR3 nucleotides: TGTGCCAGCAGCCCACCAAGGGCACGGGAGCAGTACTTC. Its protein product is CASSPPRAREQYF.

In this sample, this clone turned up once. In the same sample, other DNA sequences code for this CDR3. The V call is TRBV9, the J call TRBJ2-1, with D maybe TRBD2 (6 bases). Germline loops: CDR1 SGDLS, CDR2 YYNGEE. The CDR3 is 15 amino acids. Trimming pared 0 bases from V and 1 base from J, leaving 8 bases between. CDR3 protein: CASSVGGGSYNEQFF. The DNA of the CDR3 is TGTGCCAGCAGCGTAGGGGGAGGTTCCTACAATGAGCAGTTCTTC.

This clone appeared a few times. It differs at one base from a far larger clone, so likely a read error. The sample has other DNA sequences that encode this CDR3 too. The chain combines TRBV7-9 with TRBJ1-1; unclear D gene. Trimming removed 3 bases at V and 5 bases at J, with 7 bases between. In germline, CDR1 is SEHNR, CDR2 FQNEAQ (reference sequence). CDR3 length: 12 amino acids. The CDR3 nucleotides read TGTGCCAGCAGCTTGAGAGGAACTGAAGCTTTCTTT. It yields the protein CASSLRGTEAFF.

The CDR3 sequence: CASTPGGRYTEAFF. The CDR3 DNA sequence: TGTGCCAGCACCCCTGGGGGGCGGTACACTGAAGCTTTCTTT. The gene calls are TRBV5-6 and TRBJ1-1; possibly TRBD1 for D (6 bases). Germline V gene data show CDR1 as SGHDT and CDR2 as YYEEEE. Trimming cost V 6 bases and J 3 bases, with 15 bases left between them. The CDR3 contains 14 residues.

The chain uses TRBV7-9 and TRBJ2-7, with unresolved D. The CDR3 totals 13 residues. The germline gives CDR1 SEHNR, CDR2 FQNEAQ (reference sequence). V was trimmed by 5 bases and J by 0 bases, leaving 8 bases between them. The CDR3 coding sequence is TGTGCCAGCAGCCGACCTTCCTCCTACGAGCAGTACTTC. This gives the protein CASSRPSSYEQYF.

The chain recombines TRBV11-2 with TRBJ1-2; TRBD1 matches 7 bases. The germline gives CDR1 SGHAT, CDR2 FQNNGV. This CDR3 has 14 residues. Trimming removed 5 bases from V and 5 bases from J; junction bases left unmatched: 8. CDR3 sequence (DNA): TGTGCCAGCAGCGCGACAGGGTGGGGATATGGCTACACCTTC. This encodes CASSATGWGYGYTF.